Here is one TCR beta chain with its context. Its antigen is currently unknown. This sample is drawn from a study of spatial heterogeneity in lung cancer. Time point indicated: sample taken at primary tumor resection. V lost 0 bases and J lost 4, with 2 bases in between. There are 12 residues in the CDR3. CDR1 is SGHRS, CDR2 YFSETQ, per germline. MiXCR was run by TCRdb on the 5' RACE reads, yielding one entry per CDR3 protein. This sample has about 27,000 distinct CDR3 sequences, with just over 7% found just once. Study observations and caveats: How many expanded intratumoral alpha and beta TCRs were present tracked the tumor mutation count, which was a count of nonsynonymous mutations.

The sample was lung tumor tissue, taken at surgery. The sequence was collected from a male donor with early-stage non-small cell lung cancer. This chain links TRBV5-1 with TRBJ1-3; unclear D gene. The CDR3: CASSLDGNTIYF. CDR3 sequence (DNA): TGCGCCAGCAGCTTGGACGGAAACACCATATATTTT. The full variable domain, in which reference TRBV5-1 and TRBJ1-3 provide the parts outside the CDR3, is KAGVTQTPRYLIKTRGQQVTLSCSPISGHRSVSWYQQTPGQGLQFLFEYFSETQRNKGNFPGRFSGRQFSNSRSEMNVSTLELGDSALYLCASSLDGNTIYFGEGSWLTVV.